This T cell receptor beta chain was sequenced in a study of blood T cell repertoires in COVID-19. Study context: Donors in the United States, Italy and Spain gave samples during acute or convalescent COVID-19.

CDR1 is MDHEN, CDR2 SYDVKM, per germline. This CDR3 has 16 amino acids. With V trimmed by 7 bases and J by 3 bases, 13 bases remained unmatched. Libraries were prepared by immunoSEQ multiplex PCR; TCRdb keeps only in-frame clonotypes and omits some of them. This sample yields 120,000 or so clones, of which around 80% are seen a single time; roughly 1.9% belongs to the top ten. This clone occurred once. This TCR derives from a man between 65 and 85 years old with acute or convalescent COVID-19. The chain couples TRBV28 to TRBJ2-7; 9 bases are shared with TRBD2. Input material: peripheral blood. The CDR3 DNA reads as TGTGCCAGCACCCCACACGGGACTAGCCCGAACTACGAGCAGTACTTC. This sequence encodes CASTPHGTSPNYEQYF.